The 27 T cell receptor beta chains below were found in one sample sequenced in a study of blood T cell repertoires in COVID-19. The table came from immunoSEQ multiplex PCR; TCRdb's copy has only in-frame clones and leaves some out. Of under 200,000 clones detected, about 88% appear once; the ten largest clones hold roughly 4.5%. Sequences were obtained from peripheral blood. The receptor set was obtained from a woman of 80 years or more with acute or convalescent COVID-19.

The rearrangement joins TRBV5-6 to TRBJ1-4; 9 bases align to TRBD1. CDR3 length: 16 amino acids. Germline V gene lookup returns CDR1 SGHDT and CDR2 YYEEEE. The J segment lost 8 bases and the V segment lost 2 bases, leaving 10 bases of the junction unmatched. CDR3 region: CASSLIRADRGEKLFF. The CDR3 nucleotides are TGTGCCAGCAGCTTAATAAGAGCGGACAGGGGAGAAAAACTGTTTTTT.

V is TRBV10-2 and J is TRBJ2-3, with TRBD1 matching 7 bases. The CDR3 is 15 amino acids. Looked up from germline, CDR1 is WSHSY and CDR2 is SAAADI. J lost 2 bases, V lost 6 bases, and 8 bases had no gene match. In DNA, the CDR3 is TGCGCCAGCAGCCCCGGACAGGCAATCACAGATACGCAGTATTTT. Translation gives CASSPGQAITDTQYF.

On this clone: This same CDR3 is encoded by further DNA sequences in the sample. This rearrangement joins TRBV7-2 to TRBJ2-6; 11 bases match TRBD1. Trimming at V came to 1 base and at J to 1 base, leaving 3 bases not matched to a gene. CDR3 length: 18 residues. The germline gives CDR1 SGHTA, CDR2 FQGNSA. The DNA of the CDR3 is TGTGCCAGCAGCTTAGTAGGGACAGGGGGGTCTGGGGCCAACGTCCTGACTTTC. Translation: CASSLVGTGGSGANVLTF.

The CDR3 region has the DNA TGCGCCAGCAGCTTTTCGGGCGGGACCGGGGAGCTGTTTTTT. Protein product: CASSFSGGTGELFF. The chain employs TRBV5-1 and TRBJ2-2; a weak D match, TRBD2 (5 bases). The CDR3 consists of 14 residues. Germline V CDR1 and CDR2: SGHRS, YFSETQ. The germline V and J ends were trimmed by 2 bases and 5 bases, with 10 bases remaining between them.

This sequence joins TRBV11-2 and TRBJ2-5, with 14 nucleotides matching TRBD2. The germline CDR1 and CDR2 sequences are SGHAT and FQNNGV. The CDR3 runs to 15 residues. After removal of 6 bases from V and 3 bases from J, the junction contained 3 bases not matched to a gene. The CDR3 spells CASSKGLAGEETQYF. CDR3 nucleotides: TGTGCCAGCAGTAAGGGACTAGCGGGAGAAGAGACCCAGTACTTC.

This clone was observed a few times. The chain is built from TRBV5-4 and TRBJ1-1; possibly TRBD1 for D (6 bases). CDR1 SGHNT and CDR2 YYREEE come from the germline V gene (reference sequence). CDR3 length: 14 amino acids. V was shortened by 4 bases and J by 4 bases, with 14 bases between the two germline ends. In nucleotides, the CDR3 is TGTGCCAGCAGCACCACAGGGCGGGTCACTGAAGCTTTCTTT. Translated, it gives CASSTTGRVTEAFF.

This chain uses TRBV18 with TRBJ1-3; D not certain. Germline loops: CDR1 KGHSH, CDR2 LQKENI. The CDR3 is 14 residues long. V was pared by 5 bases and J by 8 bases, with 16 bases between. CDR3 nucleotide sequence: TGTGCCAGCTCAGCAGGACTGCCAGCGGACACCATATATTTT. It translates to CASSAGLPADTIYF.

This chain links TRBV5-1 with TRBJ1-1, with 7 bases matching TRBD1. CDR1 is SGHRS and CDR2 is YFSETQ in the germline V gene. CDR3 length: 15 residues. J was trimmed by 2 bases and V by 2 bases; bases with no gene match: 6. In DNA, the CDR3 is TGCGCCAGCAGCTTACAGTACAGGGGAAACACTGAAGCTTTCTTT. This sequence encodes CASSLQYRGNTEAFF.

The chain couples TRBV19 to TRBJ2-2; TRBD1 is a possible D gene (6 bases). V lost 5 bases and J 1 base, leaving 11 bases between the germline ends. The CDR3 is 15 residues long. CDR1 is LNHDA and CDR2 is SQIVND in the germline V gene (reference sequence). Here the CDR3 reads CASSRQVLNTGELFF. The CDR3 DNA reads TGTGCCAGTAGTCGACAGGTCCTGAACACCGGGGAGCTGTTTTTT.

This clone was detected once. V is TRBV4-3 and J is TRBJ2-7, with D tentatively TRBD2 (5 bases). This CDR3 contains 15 residues. Germline CDR1 is LGHNA and CDR2 is YSLEER. The V end was cut by 1 base, the J end by 5 bases, with 15 bases between. The CDR3 DNA reads as TGCGCCAGCAGCCAAGGTTCGGCAGCGGCCCACGAGCAGTACTTC. Amino acids: CASSQGSAAAHEQYF.

The chain couples TRBV19 to TRBJ1-2; D ambiguous. The V gene lost 6 bases and the J gene lost 8 bases, with 16 bases spanning the gap. This CDR3 is 13 amino acids long. Germline loops: CDR1 LNHDA, CDR2 SQIVND (reference sequence). The CDR3 sequence: CASSIPTSSGYTF. The CDR3 nucleotides are TGTGCCAGTAGCATACCCACATCCTCAGGCTACACCTTC. Filled out from reference TRBV19 and TRBJ1-2, the complete variable domain reads DGGITQSPKYLFRKEGQNVTLSCEQNLNHDAMYWYRQDPGQGLRLIYYSQIVNDFQKGDIAEGYSVSREKKESFPLTVTSAQKNPTAFYLCASSIPTSSGYTFGSGTRLTVV.

The chain is built from TRBV30 and TRBJ1-1, with no clear D. Trimming stripped 0 bases from V and 5 bases from J, with 10 bases between. Germline V gene data show CDR1 as GTSNPN and CDR2 as SVGIG (reference sequence). The CDR3 has 13 amino acids. This CDR3 is CAWSVTDGTEAFF. CDR3 in DNA: TGTGCCTGGAGTGTCACAGATGGAACTGAAGCTTTCTTT.

A note on this clone: The same CDR3 can be traced to other DNA sequences in this sample. The gene calls are TRBV18 and TRBJ1-5; the D gene is possibly TRBD1 (5 bases). This CDR3 is 13 amino acids long. The germline gives CDR1 KGHSH, CDR2 LQKENI. V dropped 1 base and J dropped 4 bases, with 5 bases sitting between them. The CDR3 sequence is CASSPQGNQPQHF. CDR3 in DNA: TGTGCCAGCTCACCACAGGGGAATCAGCCCCAGCATTTT.

This chain uses TRBV7-9 with TRBJ2-7, with a weak D call TRBD1 (6 bases). Germline lookup yields CDR1 SEHNR and CDR2 FQNEAQ (reference sequence). CDR3 size: 16 residues. Trimming removed 5 bases from V and 4 bases from J, with 21 bases in between. The CDR3 sequence is CASSPLGAGGKYEQYF. The CDR3 DNA reads TGTGCCAGCAGCCCTCTGGGGGCGGGTGGGAAGTACGAGCAGTACTTC. The whole variable domain, filled in from reference TRBV7-9 and TRBJ2-7, reads DTGVSQNPRHKITKRGQNVTFRCDPISEHNRLYWYRQTLGQGPEFLTYFQNEAQLEKSRLLSDRFSAERPKGSFSTLEIQRTEQGDSAMYLCASSPLGAGGKYEQYFGPGTRLTVT.

This chain connects TRBV24-1 to TRBJ2-2; TRBD1 might be the D (5 bases). This CDR3 comprises 15 residues. V lost 3 bases, J lost 4 bases, and 11 bases lay in between. Germline-derived CDR1 and CDR2 are KGHDR and SFDVKD. DNA for the CDR3: TGTGCCACCAGTGATGCAACAGGACCCACCGGGGAGCTGTTTTTT. Residues: CATSDATGPTGELFF.

This sequence joins TRBV28 and TRBJ1-2; a weak D match, TRBD1 (5 bases). This CDR3 spans 15 amino acids. The V end was cut by 2 bases, the J end by 7 bases, with 17 bases between. CDR1 and CDR2 from the germline V gene are MDHEN and SYDVKM. CDR3 in amino acids: CASSLTVSGVGGYTF. DNA of the CDR3: TGTGCCAGCAGTTTAACAGTGTCGGGGGTTGGTGGCTACACCTTC.

The chain combines TRBV18 with TRBJ2-3; unclear D gene. The CDR3 sequence is 13 residues long. With 5 bases removed from V and 4 bases from J, the gap between germline ends came to 10 bases. Germline V gene lookup returns CDR1 KGHSH and CDR2 LQKENI. The CDR3 sequence: CASSSVSADTQYF. CDR3 DNA sequence: TGTGCCAGCTCATCGGTGAGCGCAGATACGCAGTATTTT.

The V gene is TRBV6-2 or TRBV6-3, the J gene TRBJ1-1, with 7 bases identical to TRBD1. The CDR3 is 16 amino acids. In germline, CDR1 is MNHEY, CDR2 SVGEGT. Germline trimming cut 0 bases from V and 3 bases from J; bases unmatched to any gene: 7. This chain's CDR3 is CASSYSTQGWDTEAFF. DNA for the CDR3: TGTGCCAGCAGTTACTCCACACAGGGGTGGGACACTGAAGCTTTCTTT.

The chain employs TRBV9 and TRBJ2-2; no clear D. The germline V and J ends were trimmed by 3 bases and 4 bases, with 4 bases remaining between them. The CDR3 covers 12 residues. Per germline, CDR1 SGDLS and CDR2 YYNGEE. The CDR3 DNA sequence: TGTGCCAGCAGCGAGAGCACCGGGGAGCTGTTTTTT. Amino acids: CASSESTGELFF.

The chain links TRBV7-8 to TRBJ2-5, with 7 positions matching TRBD1. Germline V gives CDR1 SGHVS, CDR2 FQNEAQ. V was clipped by 7 bases and J by 4 bases; unmatched bases: 9. The CDR3 sequence is 14 residues long. CDR3 amino acids: CASTARGRGETQYF. The CDR3 DNA reads TGTGCCAGCACTGCGAGGGGGCGCGGAGAGACCCAGTACTTC.

CDR3 residues: CASSLGSSGGRYEQYF. The CDR3 nucleotides are TGCGCCAGCAGCTTGGGAAGCTCTGGCGGGAGGTACGAGCAGTACTTC. This chain uses TRBV5-1 with TRBJ2-7; 8 bases align to TRBD2. The V gene's germline CDR1 is SGHRS and CDR2 YFSETQ. With 0 bases clipped from V and 4 bases from J, the junction kept 9 bases outside the gene matches. The CDR3 length is 16 residues.

The V gene is TRBV9, the J gene TRBJ2-7; possible D gene TRBD1, 5 bases. With 0 bases removed from V and 7 bases from J, the gap between germline ends came to 11 bases. CDR1 SGDLS and CDR2 YYNGEE come from the germline V gene. This CDR3 is built from 13 residues. Here the CDR3 DNA reads TGTGCCAGCAGCGTAGGGACATGGGGAGAGCAGTACTTC. This sequence encodes CASSVGTWGEQYF.

The chain is built from TRBV12-3 or TRBV12-4 and TRBJ2-1, with D uncertain. V lost 1 base and J 7 bases, leaving 8 bases between the germline ends. The CDR3 sequence is 13 residues long. The CDR3 coding sequence is TGTGCCAGCAGTTTAGGCAGGCAAAATGAGCAGTTCTTC. Residues: CASSLGRQNEQFF.

The chain uses TRBV30 and TRBJ1-2; 10 bases fit TRBD1. CDR1 and CDR2 from the germline V gene are GTSNPN and SVGIG (reference sequence). V was clipped by 0 bases and J by 5 bases; unmatched bases: 6. There are 15 residues in the CDR3. Here the CDR3 reads CAWSVTRDRGYGYTF. CDR3 nucleotides: TGTGCCTGGAGTGTGACCCGGGACAGGGGATATGGCTACACCTTC. The full variable domain, its missing parts supplied by reference TRBV30 and TRBJ1-2, is SQTIHQWPATLVQPVGSPLSLECTVEGTSNPNLYWYRQAAGRGLQLLFYSVGIGQISSEVPQNLSASRPQDRQFILSSKKLLLSDSGFYLCAWSVTRDRGYGYTFGSGTRLTVV.

This clone was observed a single time. This chain connects TRBV19 to TRBJ2-7, with D possibly matching TRBD2 (5 bases). V dropped 1 base and J dropped 0 bases, with 7 bases sitting between them. CDR1 and CDR2 (germline): LNHDA, SQIVND (reference sequence). The CDR3 contains 14 residues. The CDR3 loop is CASSIGGNSYEQYF. The CDR3 nucleotides read TGTGCCAGTAGTATAGGAGGGAACTCCTACGAGCAGTACTTC. Full variable domain (missing parts from reference TRBV19 and TRBJ2-7): DGGITQSPKYLFRKEGQNVTLSCEQNLNHDAMYWYRQDPGQGLRLIYYSQIVNDFQKGDIAEGYSVSREKKESFPLTVTSAQKNPTAFYLCASSIGGNSYEQYFGPGTRLTVT.

In its sample, this clone was seen once. The V call is TRBV6-5, the J call TRBJ1-4; D possibly corresponds to TRBD1 (5 bases). Germline V gene lookup returns CDR1 MNHEY and CDR2 SVGAGI. This CDR3 has 13 residues. Trimming took 8 bases from V and 6 from J, leaving 13 bases between them. CDR3 loop: CASCAGGDEKLFF. In DNA, the CDR3 is TGTGCCAGCTGCGCGGGGGGTGATGAAAAACTGTTTTTT.

J is TRBJ1-3 and V is TRBV6-5; no definite D call. V was cut by 5 bases and J by 2 bases, with 4 bases left in between. This CDR3 has 12 amino acids. In germline, CDR1 is MNHEY, CDR2 SVGAGI. In DNA, the CDR3 is TGTGCCAGCAGTACAGCTGGAAACACCATATATTTT. Protein sequence: CASSTAGNTIYF.